This T cell receptor beta chain came from a study of siplizumab effects on memory and regulatory T cells. Study-level findings and limits: The diversity of naive T cells seemed greater than that of memory cells, and their alloresponse contribution seemed major. Whether proliferating Tregs in siplizumab cultures suppress was not functionally confirmed. With siplizumab, mappable alloreactive CD4+ clones averaged around 71% Treg-derived, versus more than 25% in controls.

Every sample had approximately 97,000 of its TCR templates assayed. Clones were read by immunoSEQ multiplex PCR, and TCRdb kept only the in-frame ones, dropping some. The table has over 65,000 clones, 85% to 95% seen once; the top ten hold less than 20%. On this clone itself: The antigen is undetermined.

Germline V gene lookup returns CDR1 SGHKS and CDR2 YYEKEE (reference sequence). CDR3 length equals 14 residues. Germline trimming cut 1 base from V and 5 bases from J; bases unmatched to any gene: 6. Sequenced input: CD8+ T cells sorted from blood. The V call is TRBV5-5, the J call TRBJ2-7; 7 bases are shared with TRBD1. The clonotype comes from a human donor in good health. The CDR3 loop reads CASSLFTGDHEQYF. The CDR3 region has the DNA TGTGCCAGCAGCTTGTTTACAGGGGACCACGAGCAGTACTTC.